This T cell receptor beta chain was observed in a study of shared clonotypes between healthy human individuals. Study-wide points: Naive subsets generally exceeded memory subsets in estimated richness.

Concerning this clone: Its antigen is as yet unknown.

With 3 bases clipped from V and 2 bases from J, the junction kept 3 bases outside the gene matches. The CDR3 extends over 16 amino acids. Germline V gene data show CDR1 as SGHNT and CDR2 as YYREEE (reference sequence). TCRdb's table, derived via immunoSEQ multiplex PCR, lists solely in-frame clones and lacks some. The sample comprises 1,400,000 or so clones, around 98.5% of which are singletons, and around 0.38% rests with the top ten. The sequence derives from a man in his thirties or forties in good health. The sequencing sample was made of naive CD4+ T cells sorted from blood. The subset here: CD45RA+ positively selected. The rearrangement uses TRBV5-4 and TRBJ2-3; 13 positions match TRBD2. CDR3 loop: CASSSTSGRITDTQYF. For the CDR3, the DNA is TGTGCCAGCAGCTCGACTAGCGGGAGGATCACAGATACGCAGTATTTT.